The 10 T cell receptor beta chains listed next were all sequenced from one sample in a study of tumor-infiltrating lymphocytes in primary liver carcinoma (dated by TCRdb to about 2017). Sequencing took place on an Illumina HiSeq 2500. A constant-region primer and ProtoScript II reverse transcriptase were used to reverse-transcribe TCRbeta-specific cDNA from roughly 0.55 ug total RNA. Construction of the TCRbeta libraries relied on three nested rounds of multiplex PCR, following a slightly modified ARM-PCR procedure. Multiplex TRBV1-TRBV30 forward primers and a Cbeta reverse primer were used in the first two PCR rounds, each of which was run for approximately 11 cycles. TCRdb trimmed the raw reads at Q25, called clones with MiXCR and kept productive beta chains. For every CDR3 protein sequence, its rows merge into one entry that carries the most common genes and DNA. A total of approximately 300,000 distinct CDR3 sequences appear in this sample, about 62% of them only once. Clones ranked in the top ten supply roughly 9% of the sample.

RNA from unsorted whole blood was extracted with TRIzol reagent, and germline DNA was obtained with the DNeasy Blood & Tissue kit. The specimen was peripheral blood. The receptor set was obtained from a man between 35 and 55 years old with primary liver carcinoma and hepatitis B virus infection.

Comments on this clonotype: This likely comes from a read error, as the CDR3 has no conserved phenylalanine or tryptophan at its end. The CDR3 bases are TGTGCCACCAGCAAAGGACAGCCCCCCTACGAGCAGTACATC. Its translation: CATSKGQPPYEQYI. V gene TRBV11-2 combines with J gene TRBJ2-7, with a tentative D call TRBD1 (6 bases). CDR1 is SGHAT, CDR2 FQNNGV, per germline. The CDR3 totals 14 residues.

Concerning this clonotype: The junction departs from the called germline gene at one end, perhaps through a read error. The gene calls are TRBV11-2 and TRBJ2-5; 7 bases are a match to TRBD2. CDR1 and CDR2 from the germline V gene are SGHAT and FQNNGV. The CDR3 runs 15 residues. CDR3 coding DNA: TGTGCCAGCAGTTTAGAACCAGCGGGACGGGAGACCCAGTACTTC. Its translation: CASSLEPAGRETQYF. Combining the CDR3 with reference TRBV11-2 and TRBJ2-5 gives the whole variable domain EAGVAQSPRYKIIEKRQSVAFWCNPISGHATLYWYQQILGQGPKLLIQFQNNGVVDDSQLPKDRFSAERLKGVDSTLKIQPAKLEDSAVYLCASSLEPAGRETQYFGPGTRLLVL.

A note on this clonotype: A much larger clonotype is one base distant, so this may be a read error. This chain's CDR3 is CAINGIGTEASF. DNA of the CDR3: TGTGCCATCAACGGGATTGGCACTGAAGCTTCCTTT. V usage is TRBV10-3 and J usage is TRBJ1-1; D gene uncertain. Germline V CDR1 and CDR2: ENHRY, SYGVKD. The CDR3 extends over 12 amino acids.

Concerning this clonotype itself: This may be a read error: a much more frequent sequence differs by one nucleotide. The V gene is TRBV4-1, the J gene TRBJ2-1, with D unclear. The CDR3 length is 16 residues. In germline, CDR1 is MGHRA, CDR2 YSYEKL. CDR3 sequence reads: CASGQVNLVSYNEQFF. The CDR3 region has the DNA TGCGCCAGCGGCCAAGTTAACTTAGTGTCTTACAATGAGCAGTTCTTC.

V and J are TRBV12-5 and TRBJ1-2; D not resolved. This CDR3 has 12 residues. V was shortened by 4 bases and J by 10 bases, with 13 bases between the two germline ends. Germline V lookup: CDR1 LGHNT, CDR2 FRNRAP. The CDR3 sequence: CASGSPVHDYTF. CDR3 DNA: TGTGCTAGTGGTTCTCCCGTTCACGACTACACCTTC. Combining the CDR3 with reference TRBV12-5 and TRBJ1-2 gives the whole variable domain DARVTQTPRHKVTEMGQEVTMRCQPILGHNTVFWYRQTMMQGLELLAYFRNRAPLDDSGMPKDRFSAEMPDATLATLKIQPSEPRDSAVYFCASGSPVHDYTFGSGTRLTVV.

The chain couples TRBV29-1 to TRBJ2-7; TRBD1 aligns across 9 bases. V lost 6 bases to trimming and J lost 2 bases; unmatched junction nucleotides: 11. The germline V gene encodes CDR1 SQVTM and CDR2 ANQGSEA. The CDR3 spans 15 residues. This CDR3 reads CSVLIGTGPPYEQYF. DNA for the CDR3: TGCAGCGTCTTGATTGGGACAGGGCCCCCCTACGAGCAGTACTTC.

A remark on this clonotype: This may be a read error: a much more frequent sequence differs by one nucleotide. V and J are TRBV6-6 and TRBJ2-4; 8 bases are shared with TRBD1. The junction had 29 bases not matched to a gene; V was cut back by 4 bases and J by 0 bases. Per germline, CDR1 MNHNY and CDR2 SVGAGI (reference sequence). The CDR3 has 24 residues. The CDR3 DNA reads as TGTGCCAGCAGTTTGCCCCTCAAGACAGGGGAGACGGGTGCGCGGGATGAAGCCAAAAACATTCAGTACTTC. Amino acid sequence: CASSLPLKTGETGARDEAKNIQYF.

This clonotype showed up many times. The genes are TRBV29-1 and TRBJ2-7; D could derive from TRBD1 or TRBD2 (5 bases each). Trimming removed 6 bases from V and 3 bases from J, with 15 bases in between. Germline V CDR1 and CDR2: SQVTM, ANQGSEA. This CDR3 is built from 13 residues. CDR3 DNA sequence: TGCAGCGTAGCGCAGGGAGTCGGCTACGAGCAGTACTTC. It yields the protein CSVAQGVGYEQYF.

CDR3 nucleotides: TGTGCCAGCAGCCCCCAGCGTGTGACCCAGTTCTTC. Encoded protein: CASSPQRVTQFF. V and J are TRBV7-9 and TRBJ2-1; no firm D call. V lost 5 bases to trimming and J lost 13 bases, with 15 bases between them. This CDR3 has 12 residues. Germline values: CDR1 SEHNR, CDR2 FQNEAQ (reference sequence).

About this clonotype itself: This clone may be a read error of a much larger clone one base away. The CDR3 DNA reads TGTGCCAGCAGCCCAACCTCGGTTTCCATTGATCAGTTCTTC. Translated, it gives CASSPTSVSIDQFF. This chain links TRBV11-1 with TRBJ2-1; D call uncertain. Deletions cut 5 bases from V and 13 bases from J, with 21 bases between. Germline V gene lookup returns CDR1 SGHAT and CDR2 FQDESV (reference sequence). There are 14 residues in the CDR3.